This T cell receptor beta chain was sequenced for a study of OX40 agonist ivuxolimab in advanced cancers. Across the whole study: Patients got intravenous ivuxolimab at 0.01 to 10 mg/kg every 2 weeks.

Produced via immunoSEQ multiplex PCR; TCRdb's table is partial and in-frame only. Of about 71,000 clones listed, around 93% are singletons. Patients were ineligible given autoimmune disease history or systemic immunosuppression. General observations from the study: Determination of antigen specificity was not performed for the expanded peripheral T cells. Nonresponders included some who also had low normalized T-cell clonal expansion.

In the case of this clone: Its target is unknown.

Between the trimmed V and J ends, which lost 8 bases and 5 bases, there was a span of 1 base. Germline-derived CDR1 and CDR2 are PRHDT and FYEKMQ (reference sequence). The CDR3 spans 9 residues. Sequencing used CD4+ or CD8+ T cells sorted from blood, obtained in a trial of the OX40 agonist ivuxolimab. The source is an adult with an advanced solid tumor such as melanoma, head and neck, liver or kidney cancer. This chain links TRBV13 with TRBJ1-5; no definite D call. CDR3 residues: CASYQPQHF. The CDR3 DNA sequence: TGTGCCAGCTATCAGCCCCAGCATTTT.